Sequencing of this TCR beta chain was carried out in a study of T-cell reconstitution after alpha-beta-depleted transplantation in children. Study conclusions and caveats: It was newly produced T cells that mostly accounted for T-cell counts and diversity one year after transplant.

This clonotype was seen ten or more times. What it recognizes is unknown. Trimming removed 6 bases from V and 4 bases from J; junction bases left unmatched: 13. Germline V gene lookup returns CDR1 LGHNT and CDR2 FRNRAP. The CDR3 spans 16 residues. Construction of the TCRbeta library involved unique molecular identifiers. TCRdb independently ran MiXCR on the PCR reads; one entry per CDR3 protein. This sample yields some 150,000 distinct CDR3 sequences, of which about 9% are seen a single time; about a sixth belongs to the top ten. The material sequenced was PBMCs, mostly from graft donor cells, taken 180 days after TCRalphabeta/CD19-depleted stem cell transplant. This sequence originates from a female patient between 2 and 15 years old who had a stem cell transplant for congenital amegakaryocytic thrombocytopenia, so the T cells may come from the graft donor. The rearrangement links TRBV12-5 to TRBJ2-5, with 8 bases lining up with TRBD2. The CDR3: CASGDGLAEVPETQYF. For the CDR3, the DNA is TGTGCTAGTGGAGACGGACTAGCAGAGGTTCCAGAGACCCAGTACTTC.